The following is a TCR beta chain sequence with its context. The data were taken from a study of control samples from healthy donors and cancer patients. TCRdb's table, derived via immunoSEQ multiplex PCR, lists solely in-frame clones and lacks some. Of 100,000 to 150,000 clones listed, about 92% are singletons. The source is a man older than 75 with head and neck cancer. The sequenced sample was PBMCs.

The CDR3 sequence: CASSDREILNEKLFF. The CDR3 DNA reads TGTGCCAGCAGTGATAGGGAGATTCTTAATGAAAAACTGTTTTTT. The chain joins TRBV25-1 to TRBJ1-4, with D unresolved. V was trimmed by 3 bases and J by 4 bases, leaving 12 bases between them. This CDR3 has 15 amino acids. CDR1 is MGHDK and CDR2 is SYGVNS in the germline V gene.